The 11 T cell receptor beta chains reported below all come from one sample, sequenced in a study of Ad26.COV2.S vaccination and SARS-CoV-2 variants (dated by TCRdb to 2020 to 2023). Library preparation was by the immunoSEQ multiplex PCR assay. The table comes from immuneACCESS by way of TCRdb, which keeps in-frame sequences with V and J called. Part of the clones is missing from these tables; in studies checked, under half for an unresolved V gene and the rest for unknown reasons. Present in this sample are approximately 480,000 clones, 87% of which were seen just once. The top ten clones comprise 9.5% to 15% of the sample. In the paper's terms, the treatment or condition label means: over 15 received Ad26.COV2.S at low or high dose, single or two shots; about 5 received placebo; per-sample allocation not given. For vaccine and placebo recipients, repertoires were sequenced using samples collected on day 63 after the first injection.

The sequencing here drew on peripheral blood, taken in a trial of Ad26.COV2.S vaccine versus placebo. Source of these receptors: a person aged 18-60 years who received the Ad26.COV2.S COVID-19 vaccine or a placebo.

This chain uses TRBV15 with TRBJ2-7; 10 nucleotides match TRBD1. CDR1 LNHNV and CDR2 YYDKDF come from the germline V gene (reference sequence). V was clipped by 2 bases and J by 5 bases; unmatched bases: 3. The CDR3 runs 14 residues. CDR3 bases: TGTGCCACCAGCAGATTGGGACAGGGGAACGAGCAGTACTTC. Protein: CATSRLGQGNEQYF.

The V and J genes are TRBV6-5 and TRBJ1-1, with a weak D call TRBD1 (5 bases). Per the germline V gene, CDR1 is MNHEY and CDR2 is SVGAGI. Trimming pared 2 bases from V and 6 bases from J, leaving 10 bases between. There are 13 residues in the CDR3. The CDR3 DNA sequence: TGTGCCAGCAGTTACAAGGGGTCCGCTGAAGCTTTCTTT. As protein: CASSYKGSAEAFF.

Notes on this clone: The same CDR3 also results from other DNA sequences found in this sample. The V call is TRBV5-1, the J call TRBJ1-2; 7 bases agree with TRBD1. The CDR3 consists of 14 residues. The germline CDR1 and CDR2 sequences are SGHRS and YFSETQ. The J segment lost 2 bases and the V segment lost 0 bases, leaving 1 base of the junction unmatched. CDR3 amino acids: CASSLGQGNYGYTF. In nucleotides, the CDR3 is TGCGCCAGCAGCTTGGGACAGGGAAACTATGGCTACACCTTC.

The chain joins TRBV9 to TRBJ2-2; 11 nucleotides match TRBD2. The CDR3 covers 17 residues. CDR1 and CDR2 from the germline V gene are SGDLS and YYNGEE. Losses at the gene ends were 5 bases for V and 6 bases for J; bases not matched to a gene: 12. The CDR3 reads CASRKTSGAPIAGELFF. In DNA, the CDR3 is TGTGCCAGCAGAAAGACTAGCGGGGCCCCCATCGCCGGGGAGCTGTTTTTT.

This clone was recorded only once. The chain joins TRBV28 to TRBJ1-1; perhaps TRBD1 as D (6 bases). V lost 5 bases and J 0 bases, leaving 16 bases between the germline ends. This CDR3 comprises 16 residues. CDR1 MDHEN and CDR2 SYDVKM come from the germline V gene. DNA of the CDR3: TGTGCCAGCAGTCCCCATCAGGGGTCTATGAACACTGAAGCTTTCTTT. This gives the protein CASSPHQGSMNTEAFF.

The CDR3, as DNA: TGTGCCACCACCCGGGGTAGAAAGCAGTACTTC. Protein sequence: CATTRGRKQYF. V gene TRBV24-1 combines with J gene TRBJ2-7; D is possibly TRBD2 (5 bases). Germline CDR1 is KGHDR and CDR2 is SFDVKD. The CDR3 totals 11 residues. The V gene lost 8 bases and the J gene lost 8 bases, with 12 bases spanning the gap.

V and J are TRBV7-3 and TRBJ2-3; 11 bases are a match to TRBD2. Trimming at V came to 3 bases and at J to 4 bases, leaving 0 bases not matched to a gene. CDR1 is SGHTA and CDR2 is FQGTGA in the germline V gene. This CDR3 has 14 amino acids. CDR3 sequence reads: CASSFSGRADTQYF. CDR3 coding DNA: TGTGCCAGCAGCTTTAGCGGGAGGGCAGATACGCAGTATTTT.

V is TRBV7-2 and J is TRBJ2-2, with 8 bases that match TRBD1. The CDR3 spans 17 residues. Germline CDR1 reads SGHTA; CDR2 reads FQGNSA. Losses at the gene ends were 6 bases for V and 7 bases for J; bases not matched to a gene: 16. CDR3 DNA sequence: TGTGCCAGCAGTAGGAGGGCCAGGGGGCCTTTGGGCGGGGAGCTGTTTTTT. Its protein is CASSRRARGPLGGELFF. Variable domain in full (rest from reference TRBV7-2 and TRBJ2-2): GAGVSQSPSNKVTEKGKDVELRCDPISGHTALYWYRQSLGQGLEFLIYFQGNSAPDKSGLPSDRFSAERTGGSVSTLTIQRTQQEDSAVYLCASSRRARGPLGGELFFGEGSRLTVL.

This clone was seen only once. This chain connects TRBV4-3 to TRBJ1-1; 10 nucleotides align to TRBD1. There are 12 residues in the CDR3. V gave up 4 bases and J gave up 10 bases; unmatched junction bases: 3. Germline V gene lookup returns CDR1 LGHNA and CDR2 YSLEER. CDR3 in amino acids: CASSLDRGGAFF. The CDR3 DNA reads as TGCGCCAGCAGCCTGGACAGGGGGGGAGCTTTCTTT.

The chain's CDR3 is CASSLRGDYGYTF. CDR3 nucleotides: TGCGCCAGCAGCTTGCGTGGGGACTATGGCTACACCTTC. The V call is TRBV5-1, the J call TRBJ1-2; no clear D gene. Germline V lookup: CDR1 SGHRS, CDR2 YFSETQ. With 1 base removed from V and 3 bases from J, the gap between germline ends came to 7 bases. The CDR3 is 13 amino acids.

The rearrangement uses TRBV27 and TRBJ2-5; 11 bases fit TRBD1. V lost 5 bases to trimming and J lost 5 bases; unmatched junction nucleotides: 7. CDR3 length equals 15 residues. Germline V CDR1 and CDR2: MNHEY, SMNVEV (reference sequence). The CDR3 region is CASSLRDRGSETQYF. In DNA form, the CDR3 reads TGTGCCAGCAGTCTACGGGACAGGGGGTCGGAGACCCAGTACTTC.